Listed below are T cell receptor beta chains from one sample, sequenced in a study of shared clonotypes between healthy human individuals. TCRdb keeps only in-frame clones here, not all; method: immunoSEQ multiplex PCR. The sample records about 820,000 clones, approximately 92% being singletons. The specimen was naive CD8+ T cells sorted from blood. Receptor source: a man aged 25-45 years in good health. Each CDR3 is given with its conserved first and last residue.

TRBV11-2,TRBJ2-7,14,CASSWEVLGYEQYF
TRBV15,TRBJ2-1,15,CATSSRTSGRSEQFF
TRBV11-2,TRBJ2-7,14,CASSSFGNPYEQYF
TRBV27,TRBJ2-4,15,CASSLGGRAKNIQYF
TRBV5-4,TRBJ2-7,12,CASSGTDYEQYF
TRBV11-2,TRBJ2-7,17,CASSPRTGGPRSYEQYF
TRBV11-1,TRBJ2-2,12,CASLRGESELFF
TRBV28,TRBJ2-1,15,CASSLDLSSYNEQFF
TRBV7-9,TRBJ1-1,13,CASSLVGLGIPFF
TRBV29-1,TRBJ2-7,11,CSVRDTYEQYF
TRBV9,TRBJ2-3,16,CASSPAGQLRGGTQYF
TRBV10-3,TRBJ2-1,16,CAISEGIAGDYNEQFF
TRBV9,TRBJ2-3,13,CASSVGEEDTQYF
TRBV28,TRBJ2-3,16,CATTALSGSLTDTQYF
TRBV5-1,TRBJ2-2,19,CASSLVGLAGDINTGELFF
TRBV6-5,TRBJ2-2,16,CASSYSEPPGTGELFF
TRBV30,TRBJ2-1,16,CAWSGLASSGGDEQFF
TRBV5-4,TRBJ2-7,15,CASSLPGTGNYEQYF
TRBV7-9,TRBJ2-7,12,CASSSPAEEQYF
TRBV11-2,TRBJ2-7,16,CASSPGLAGGAYEQYF
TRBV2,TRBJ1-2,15,CASRQTVNSNYGYTF
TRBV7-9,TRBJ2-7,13,CASSPSTSYEQYF
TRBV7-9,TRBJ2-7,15,CASSSNRDGTYEQYF
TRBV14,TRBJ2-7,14,CASSQVYRLDEQYF
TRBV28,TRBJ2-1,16,CASSLGLAGVGNEQFF
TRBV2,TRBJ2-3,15,CALWGAGGPGDTQYF
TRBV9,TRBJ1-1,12,CASSVGSSEAFF
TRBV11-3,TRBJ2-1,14,CASSSSLGFNEQFF
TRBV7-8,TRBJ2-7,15,CASSFRLAGAYEQYF
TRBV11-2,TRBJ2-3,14,CASSFGGSADTQYF
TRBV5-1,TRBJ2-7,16,CASSLYTGFDIYEQYF
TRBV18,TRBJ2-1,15,CASSPPRADYNEQFF
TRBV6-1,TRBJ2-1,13,CASGGMRGNEQFF
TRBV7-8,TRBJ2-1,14,CASRGLADYNEQFF
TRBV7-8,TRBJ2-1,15,CASSLGLGTYNEQFF
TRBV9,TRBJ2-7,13,CASSVAGAYEQYF
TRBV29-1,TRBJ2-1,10,CSVRGQEQFF
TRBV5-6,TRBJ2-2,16,CASSGRTSGSPGELFF
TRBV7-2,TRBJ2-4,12,CATSDRTNIQYF
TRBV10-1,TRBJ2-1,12,CASSPTGDEQFF
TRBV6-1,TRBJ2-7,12,CASIGAGYEQYF
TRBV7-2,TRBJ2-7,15,CASSDPPGGRYEQYF
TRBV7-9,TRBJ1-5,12,CASSFSNQPQHF
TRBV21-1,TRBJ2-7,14,CASSKGWVSYEQYF
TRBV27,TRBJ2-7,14,CATADRIFSYEQYF
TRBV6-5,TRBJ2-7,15,CASSSPGTSVYEQYF
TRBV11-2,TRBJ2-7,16,CASSLSGTGLSYEQYF
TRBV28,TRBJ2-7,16,CASSETSGRVPYEQYF
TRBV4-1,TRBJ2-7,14,CASSRLGASYEQYF
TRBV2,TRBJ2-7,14,CASSEAGRVYEQYF
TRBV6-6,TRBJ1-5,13,CASSYGGSEPQHF
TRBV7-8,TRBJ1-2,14,CASSLGVDLLGYTF
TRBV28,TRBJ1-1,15,CASSFLGGVGLRAFF
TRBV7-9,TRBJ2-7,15,CASSFPGTAAYEQYF
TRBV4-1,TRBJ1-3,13,CASSQDRGNTIYF
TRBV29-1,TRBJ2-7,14,CSVHGLAAPYEQYF
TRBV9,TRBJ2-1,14,CASSVRETGGEQFF
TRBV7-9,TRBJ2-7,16,CASSFPGTSGTYEQYF
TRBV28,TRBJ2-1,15,CASSLTSGIYNEQFF